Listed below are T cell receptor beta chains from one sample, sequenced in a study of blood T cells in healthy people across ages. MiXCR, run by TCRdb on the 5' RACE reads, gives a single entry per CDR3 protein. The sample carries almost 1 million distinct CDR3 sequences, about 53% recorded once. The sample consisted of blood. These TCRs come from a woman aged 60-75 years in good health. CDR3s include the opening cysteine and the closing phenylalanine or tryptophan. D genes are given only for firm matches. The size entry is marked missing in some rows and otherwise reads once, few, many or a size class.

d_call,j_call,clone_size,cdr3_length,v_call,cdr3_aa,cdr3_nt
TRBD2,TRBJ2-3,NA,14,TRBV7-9,CASSRGLAVDTQYF,TGTGCCAGCAGCCGAGGACTAGCGGTGGATACGCAGTATTTT
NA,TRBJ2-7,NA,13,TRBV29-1,CSCRGGESYEQYF,TGCAGCTGTAGGGGGGGCGAATCCTACGAGCAGTACTTC
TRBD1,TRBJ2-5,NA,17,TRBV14,CASSQDQGQGAGETQYF,TGTGCTAGCAGCCAAGATCAGGGACAGGGTGCCGGAGAGACCCAGTACTTC
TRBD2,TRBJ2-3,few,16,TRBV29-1,CSVSASGSVGTDTQYF,TGCAGCGTTTCAGCTAGCGGGAGCGTTGGCACAGATACGCAGTATTTT
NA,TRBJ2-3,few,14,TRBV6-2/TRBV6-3,CASTRDIDTDTQYF,TGTGCCAGCACCCGGGACATTGACACAGATACGCAGTATTTT
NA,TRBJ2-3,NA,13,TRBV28,CASNQGGLDTQYF,TGTGCCAGTAACCAGGGGGGCTTAGATACGCAGTATTTT
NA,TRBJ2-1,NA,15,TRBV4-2,CASSPLDSVHGEQFF,TGTGCCAGCAGCCCCCTCGACTCGGTCCATGGCGAGCAGTTCTTC
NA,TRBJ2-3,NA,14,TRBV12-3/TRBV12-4,CASSFLGGGDTQYF,TGTGCCAGCAGTTTCTTAGGGGGTGGAGATACGCAGTATTTT
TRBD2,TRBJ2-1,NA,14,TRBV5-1,CASQREAGHNEQFF,TGCGCCAGCCAACGGGAGGCTGGCCACAATGAGCAGTTCTTC
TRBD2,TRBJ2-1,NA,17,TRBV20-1,CSARDKASGMSFNEQFF,TGCAGTGCTAGAGATAAGGCTAGCGGGATGAGTTTTAATGAGCAGTTCTTC
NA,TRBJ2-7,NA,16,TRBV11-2,CASLPGAQTGPYEQYF,TGTGCCAGCCTCCCAGGGGCCCAGACAGGCCCCTACGAGCAGTACTTC
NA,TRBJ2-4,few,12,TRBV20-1,CSARVIGNIQYF,TGCAGTGCTAGAGTAATTGGGAACATTCAGTACTTC
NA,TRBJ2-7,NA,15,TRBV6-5,CASSYSRRGSYEQYF,TGTGCCAGCAGTTACTCAAGGAGAGGGTCCTACGAGCAGTACTTC
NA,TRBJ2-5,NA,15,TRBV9,CASSVGQEGWETQYF,TGTGCCAGCAGCGTAGGCCAGGAAGGCTGGGAGACCCAGTACTTC
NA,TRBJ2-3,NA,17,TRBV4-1,CASSQVTGPGNTDTQYF,TGCGCCAGCAGCCAAGTTACCGGGCCTGGAAACACAGATACGCAGTATTTT
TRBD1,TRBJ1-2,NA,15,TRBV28,CASSPPGQDLYGYTF,TGTGCCAGCAGTCCCCCGGGACAGGACCTCTATGGCTACACCTTC
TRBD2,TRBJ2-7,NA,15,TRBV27,CASSVRSGTGDEQYF,TGTGCCAGCAGCGTCCGTAGCGGGACGGGCGACGAGCAGTACTTC